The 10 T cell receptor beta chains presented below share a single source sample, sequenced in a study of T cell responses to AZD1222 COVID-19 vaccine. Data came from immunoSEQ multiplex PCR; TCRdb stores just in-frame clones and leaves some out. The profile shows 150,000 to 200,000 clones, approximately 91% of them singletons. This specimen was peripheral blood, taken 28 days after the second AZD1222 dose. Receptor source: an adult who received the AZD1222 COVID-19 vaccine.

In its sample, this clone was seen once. CDR3 in amino acids: CASSAGTNYEQYF. The DNA of the CDR3 is TGTGCCAGCAGCGCCGGGACAAACTACGAGCAGTACTTC. The chain employs TRBV9 and TRBJ2-7; D perhaps matches TRBD1 (6 bases). V dropped 3 bases and J dropped 3 bases, with 10 bases sitting between them. The germline gives CDR1 SGDLS, CDR2 YYNGEE. CDR3 length equals 13 residues.

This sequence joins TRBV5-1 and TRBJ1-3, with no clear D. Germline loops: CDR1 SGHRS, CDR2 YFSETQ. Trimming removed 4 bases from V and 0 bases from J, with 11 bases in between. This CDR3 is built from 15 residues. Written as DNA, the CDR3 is TGCGCCAGCAGCCCCACGTGGGACTCTGGAAACACCATATATTTT. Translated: CASSPTWDSGNTIYF.

CDR3 sequence: CASTSRGGAGETQYF. The CDR3 DNA follows: TGTGCCAGCACCTCTCGCGGGGGGGCAGGAGAGACCCAGTACTTC. The chain joins TRBV3-1 (or the pseudogene TRBV3-2) to TRBJ2-5, with TRBD2 matching 9 bases. With V trimmed by 7 bases and J by 4 bases, 10 bases remained unmatched. Germline lookup yields CDR1 LGHDT and CDR2 YNNKEL (reference sequence). CDR3 length: 15 residues.

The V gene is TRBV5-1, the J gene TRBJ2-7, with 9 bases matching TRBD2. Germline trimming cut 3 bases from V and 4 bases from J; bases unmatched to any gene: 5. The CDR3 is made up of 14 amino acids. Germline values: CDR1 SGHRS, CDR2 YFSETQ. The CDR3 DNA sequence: TGCGCCAGCAGCTACTCTAGCGGGATGTACGAGCAGTACTTC. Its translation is CASSYSSGMYEQYF.

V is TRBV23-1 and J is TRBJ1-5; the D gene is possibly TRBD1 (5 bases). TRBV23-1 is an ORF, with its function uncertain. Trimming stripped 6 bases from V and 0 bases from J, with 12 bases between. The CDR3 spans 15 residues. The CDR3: CASSHYRYSNQPQHF. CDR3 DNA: TGCGCCAGCAGCCATTACAGGTATAGCAATCAGCCCCAGCATTTT.

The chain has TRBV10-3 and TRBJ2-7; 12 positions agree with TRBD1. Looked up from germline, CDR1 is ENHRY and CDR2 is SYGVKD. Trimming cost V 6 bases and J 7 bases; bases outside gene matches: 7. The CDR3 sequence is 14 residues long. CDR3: CAIRSGTGGEEQYF. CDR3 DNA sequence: TGTGCCATCAGATCCGGGACAGGGGGCGAAGAGCAGTACTTC.

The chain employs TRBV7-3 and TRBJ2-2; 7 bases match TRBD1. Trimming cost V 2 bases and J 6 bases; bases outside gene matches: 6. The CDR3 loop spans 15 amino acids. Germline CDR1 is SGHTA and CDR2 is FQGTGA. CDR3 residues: CASSLSLGGPGELFF. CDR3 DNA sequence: TGTGCCAGCAGCTTATCCCTAGGGGGCCCCGGGGAGCTGTTTTTT.

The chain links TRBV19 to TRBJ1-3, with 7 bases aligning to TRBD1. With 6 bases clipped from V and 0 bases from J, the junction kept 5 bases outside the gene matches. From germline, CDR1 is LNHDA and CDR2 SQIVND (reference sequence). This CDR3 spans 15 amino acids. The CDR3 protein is CASRPGQPSGNTIYF. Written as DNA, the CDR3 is TGTGCCAGTAGACCGGGACAGCCCTCTGGAAACACCATATATTTT.

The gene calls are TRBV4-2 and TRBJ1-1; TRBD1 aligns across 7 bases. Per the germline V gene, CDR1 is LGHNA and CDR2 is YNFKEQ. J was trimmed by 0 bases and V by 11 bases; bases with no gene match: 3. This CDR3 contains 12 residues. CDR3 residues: CAVQGLNTEAFF. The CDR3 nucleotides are TGTGCCGTACAGGGGTTGAACACTGAAGCTTTCTTT.

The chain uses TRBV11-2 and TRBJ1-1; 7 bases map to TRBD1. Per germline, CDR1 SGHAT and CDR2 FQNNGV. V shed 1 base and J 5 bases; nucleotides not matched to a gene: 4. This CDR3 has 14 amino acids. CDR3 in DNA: TGTGCCAGCAGCTTAGGTGGACAGGCAACTGAAGCTTTCTTT. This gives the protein CASSLGGQATEAFF.